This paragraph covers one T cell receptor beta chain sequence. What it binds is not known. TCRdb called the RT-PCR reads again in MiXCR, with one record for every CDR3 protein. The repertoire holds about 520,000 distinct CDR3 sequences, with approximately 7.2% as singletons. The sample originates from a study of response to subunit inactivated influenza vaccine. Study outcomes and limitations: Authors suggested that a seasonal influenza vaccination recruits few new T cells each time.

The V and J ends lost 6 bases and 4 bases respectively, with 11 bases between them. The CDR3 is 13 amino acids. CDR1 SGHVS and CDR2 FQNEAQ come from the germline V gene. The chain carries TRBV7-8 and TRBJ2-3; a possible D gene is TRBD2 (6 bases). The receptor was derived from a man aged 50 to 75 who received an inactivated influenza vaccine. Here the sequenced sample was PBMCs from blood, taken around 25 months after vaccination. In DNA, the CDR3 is TGTGCCAGCAGGCCTGGAGGGGCAGATACGCAGTATTTT. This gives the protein CASRPGGADTQYF.